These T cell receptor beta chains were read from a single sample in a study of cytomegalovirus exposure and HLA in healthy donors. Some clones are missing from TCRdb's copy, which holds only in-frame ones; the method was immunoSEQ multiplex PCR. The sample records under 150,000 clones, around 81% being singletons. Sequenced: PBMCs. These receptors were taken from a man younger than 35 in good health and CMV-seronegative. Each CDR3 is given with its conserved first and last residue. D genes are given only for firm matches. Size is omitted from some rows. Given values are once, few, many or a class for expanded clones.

CDR3 protein: CAWRSRGAGDYTEAFF
CDR3 DNA: TGTGCCTGGAGGTCCCGGGGGGCAGGGGATTACACTGAAGCTTTCTTT
D gene: NA
CDR3 length: 16
V gene: TRBV30
clone size: NA
J gene: TRBJ1-1

CDR3 protein: CAWGTVTYEQYF
CDR3 DNA: TGTGCCTGGGGGACAGTCACCTACGAGCAGTACTTC
D gene: TRBD1
CDR3 length: 12
V gene: TRBV30
clone size: NA
J gene: TRBJ2-7

CDR3 protein: CASSFQGFNTEAFF
CDR3 DNA: TGTGCCAGCAGTTTCCAGGGGTTTAACACTGAAGCTTTCTTT
D gene: NA
CDR3 length: 14
V gene: TRBV2
clone size: few
J gene: TRBJ1-1

CDR3 protein: CASSSWDRGRLMETQYF
CDR3 DNA: TGTGCCAGCAGTTCCTGGGACAGGGGGCGACTAATGGAGACCCAGTACTTC
D gene: TRBD1
CDR3 length: 17
V gene: TRBV25-1
clone size: NA
J gene: TRBJ2-5

CDR3 protein: CASSYRQGSTEAFF
CDR3 DNA: TGTGCCAGCAGCTACAGACAGGGGAGCACTGAAGCTTTCTTT
D gene: TRBD1
CDR3 length: 14
V gene: TRBV14
clone size: few
J gene: TRBJ1-1

CDR3 protein: CASSSVGSLLHGYTF
CDR3 DNA: TGTGCCAGCAGCTCCGTTGGGAGTTTGTTGCATGGCTACACCTTC
D gene: NA
CDR3 length: 15
V gene: TRBV7-6
clone size: once
J gene: TRBJ1-2

CDR3 protein: CSVETSLSPSYEQYF
CDR3 DNA: TGCAGCGTTGAAACTAGCCTCTCCCCAAGCTACGAGCAGTACTTC
D gene: NA
CDR3 length: 15
V gene: TRBV29-1
clone size: NA
J gene: TRBJ2-7

CDR3 protein: CAGGGQSANTGELFF
CDR3 DNA: TGTGCCGGAGGAGGACAGTCAGCGAACACCGGGGAGCTGTTTTTT
D gene: NA
CDR3 length: 15
V gene: TRBV19
clone size: NA
J gene: TRBJ2-2

CDR3 protein: CASSPPGNSQPQHF
CDR3 DNA: TGTGCCAGCAGTCCCCCGGGGAATTCCCAGCCCCAGCATTTT
D gene: NA
CDR3 length: 14
V gene: TRBV27
clone size: NA
J gene: TRBJ1-5

CDR3 protein: CASSLGRETSNYGYTF
CDR3 DNA: TGTGCCAGCAGCTTGGGCAGGGAAACCTCTAACTATGGCTACACCTTC
D gene: NA
CDR3 length: 16
V gene: TRBV5-8
clone size: NA
J gene: TRBJ1-2

CDR3 protein: CASSYNGMRDRGLDEQFF
CDR3 DNA: TGTGCCAGCAGCTACAACGGGATGAGGGACAGGGGTCTGGATGAGCAGTTCTTC
D gene: TRBD1
CDR3 length: 18
V gene: TRBV7-2
clone size: NA
J gene: TRBJ2-1

CDR3 protein: CASSGRDYGYTF
CDR3 DNA: TGTGCCAGCAGTGGCCGGGACTATGGCTACACCTTC
D gene: NA
CDR3 length: 12
V gene: TRBV2
clone size: NA
J gene: TRBJ1-2

CDR3 protein: CASSSQIAGGFPYEQYF
CDR3 DNA: TGTGCCAGCAGTTCTCAGATAGCGGGGGGCTTTCCCTACGAGCAGTACTTC
D gene: TRBD2
CDR3 length: 17
V gene: TRBV27
clone size: NA
J gene: TRBJ2-7

CDR3 protein: CASSAGGYGYTF
CDR3 DNA: TGCGCCAGCAGTGCAGGGGGATATGGCTACACCTTC
D gene: TRBD1
CDR3 length: 12
V gene: TRBV10-1
clone size: few
J gene: TRBJ1-2

CDR3 protein: CASSPRGANEKLFF
CDR3 DNA: TGTGCCAGCAGTCCGCGGGGGGCTAATGAAAAACTGTTTTTT
D gene: NA
CDR3 length: 14
V gene: TRBV25-1
clone size: NA
J gene: TRBJ1-4

CDR3 protein: CASAGKGQEEKLFF
CDR3 DNA: TGTGCCAGCGCCGGGAAAGGACAGGAGGAAAAACTGTTTTTT
D gene: TRBD1
CDR3 length: 14
V gene: TRBV9
clone size: NA
J gene: TRBJ1-4

CDR3 protein: CASSTGGSSNQPQHF
CDR3 DNA: TGTGCCAGTAGTACAGGGGGGTCCAGCAATCAGCCCCAGCATTTT
D gene: TRBD1
CDR3 length: 15
V gene: TRBV19
clone size: once
J gene: TRBJ1-5

CDR3 protein: CASSYGQTYYGYTF
CDR3 DNA: TGTGCCAGCAGTTACGGCCAGACTTACTATGGCTACACCTTC
D gene: NA
CDR3 length: 14
V gene: TRBV6-5
clone size: NA
J gene: TRBJ1-2

CDR3 protein: CASSDSEQYF
CDR3 DNA: TGTGCCAGCAGTGATAGCGAGCAGTACTTC
D gene: NA
CDR3 length: 10
V gene: TRBV2
clone size: NA
J gene: TRBJ2-7

CDR3 protein: CASSPAYRGHTGELFF
CDR3 DNA: TGTGCCAGCAGCCCAGCCTACAGGGGACACACCGGGGAGCTGTTTTTT
D gene: TRBD1
CDR3 length: 16
V gene: TRBV11-3
clone size: NA
J gene: TRBJ2-2

CDR3 protein: CAWSPVLGYTF
CDR3 DNA: TGTGCCTGGAGTCCAGTCCTTGGCTACACCTTC
D gene: NA
CDR3 length: 11
V gene: TRBV30
clone size: NA
J gene: TRBJ1-2

CDR3 protein: CASSDTNRQAEIGNEQFF
CDR3 DNA: TGTGCCAGCAGCGATACGAACCGACAGGCTGAGATTGGGAATGAGCAGTTCTTC
D gene: NA
CDR3 length: 18
V gene: TRBV9
clone size: NA
J gene: TRBJ2-1

CDR3 protein: CAWSANFRFGTYDEQYF
CDR3 DNA: TGTGCCTGGAGCGCTAATTTCCGCTTCGGTACCTACGATGAGCAGTACTTC
D gene: NA
CDR3 length: 17
V gene: TRBV30
clone size: NA
J gene: TRBJ2-7

CDR3 protein: CASSLRQGEYGANVLTF
CDR3 DNA: TGTGCCAGCAGCTTACGTCAGGGGGAGTATGGGGCCAACGTCCTGACTTTC
D gene: TRBD1
CDR3 length: 17
V gene: TRBV7-3
clone size: NA
J gene: TRBJ2-6

CDR3 protein: CASSEVQASSYEQYF
CDR3 DNA: TGTGCCAGCAGTGAAGTACAGGCAAGCTCCTACGAGCAGTACTTC
D gene: NA
CDR3 length: 15
V gene: TRBV6-1
clone size: NA
J gene: TRBJ2-7

CDR3 protein: CASSPPNTNSYEQYF
CDR3 DNA: TGTGCCAGCTCACCACCGAACACCAACTCCTACGAGCAGTACTTC
D gene: NA
CDR3 length: 15
V gene: TRBV18
clone size: NA
J gene: TRBJ2-7

CDR3 protein: CASSSFRGGGYGYTF
CDR3 DNA: TGTGCCAGCAGCTCTTTCAGGGGCGGAGGCTATGGCTACACCTTC
D gene: NA
CDR3 length: 15
V gene: TRBV5-8
clone size: NA
J gene: TRBJ1-2

CDR3 protein: CATREGHTANTGELFF
CDR3 DNA: TGTGCCACCAGGGAGGGACACACTGCCAACACCGGGGAGCTGTTTTTT
D gene: NA
CDR3 length: 16
V gene: TRBV10-3
clone size: NA
J gene: TRBJ2-2

CDR3 protein: CASSQVLGAENGYTF
CDR3 DNA: TGCGCCAGCAGCCAAGTCCTGGGCGCCGAAAATGGCTACACCTTC
D gene: NA
CDR3 length: 15
V gene: TRBV4-3
clone size: NA
J gene: TRBJ1-2

CDR3 protein: CASSFIGLDNEQFF
CDR3 DNA: TGTGCCAGCAGCTTTATCGGACTCGACAATGAGCAGTTCTTC
D gene: NA
CDR3 length: 14
V gene: TRBV11-3
clone size: NA
J gene: TRBJ2-1

CDR3 protein: CASSRDRATNEQFF
CDR3 DNA: TGCGCCAGCAGTAGGGACAGGGCAACTAATGAGCAGTTCTTC
D gene: TRBD1
CDR3 length: 14
V gene: TRBV10-1
clone size: NA
J gene: TRBJ2-1

CDR3 protein: CASSSRDRVWGYTF
CDR3 DNA: TGTGCCAGCAGCTCCCGTGACAGGGTTTGGGGCTACACCTTC
D gene: TRBD1
CDR3 length: 14
V gene: TRBV6-5
clone size: NA
J gene: TRBJ1-2

CDR3 protein: CASSYGLIYNSPLHF
CDR3 DNA: TGTGCCAGCAGTTACGGACTTATCTATAATTCACCCCTCCACTTT
D gene: NA
CDR3 length: 15
V gene: TRBV6-5
clone size: NA
J gene: TRBJ1-6

CDR3 protein: CASSTGLARDTQYF
CDR3 DNA: TGTGCCAGCAGCACCGGACTAGCTCGAGATACGCAGTATTTT
D gene: TRBD2
CDR3 length: 14
V gene: TRBV7-2
clone size: NA
J gene: TRBJ2-3

CDR3 protein: CASSSGDEQYF
CDR3 DNA: TGTGCCAGCAGTTCCGGGGACGAGCAGTACTTC
D gene: NA
CDR3 length: 11
V gene: TRBV28
clone size: NA
J gene: TRBJ2-7

CDR3 protein: CASSVGQDSYNEQFF
CDR3 DNA: TGTGCCAGCAGCGTAGGACAGGATTCCTACAATGAGCAGTTCTTC
D gene: NA
CDR3 length: 15
V gene: TRBV9
clone size: once
J gene: TRBJ2-1

CDR3 protein: CASSVSSGAGELFF
CDR3 DNA: TGTGCCAGCAGTGTTTCTAGCGGGGCCGGGGAGCTGTTTTTT
D gene: TRBD2
CDR3 length: 14
V gene: TRBV2
clone size: NA
J gene: TRBJ2-2